The clone carrying this T cell receptor beta chain came up a few times. No antigen is known for it. The data belong to a study of T cell repertoires in cytomegalovirus infection. Study-wide context: Recently identified HLA-C-restricted CMV epitopes and well-studied HLA-B-restricted CMV epitopes were used by the study. Indicated by public TCR beta signatures were CMV infection and matching HLA type.

Using its own MiXCR run on the reads, TCRdb lists one record per CDR3 protein. The sample lists fewer than 1,000,000 distinct CDR3 sequences; under 40% were seen once. General study findings and limits: CMV carriers having the relevant HLA were flagged by cumulative public TCR beta family frequency. There were HLA-C-restricted CMV-specific TCR beta clonotypes dominating the ex vivo response.

Germline V gene sequence: CDR1 SEHNR, CDR2 FQNEAQ (reference sequence). The CDR3 has 15 residues. Trimming took 1 base from V and 3 from J, leaving 10 bases between them. The sequences come from cultured CD8+ T cells from PBMCs, collected from culture after CMV antigen stimulation. This chain links TRBV7-9 with TRBJ1-5, with D maybe TRBD1 (5 bases). The sequence was obtained from a human donor in good health (CMV status not recorded). Some clones in this sample may be carry-over from other donors' samples. This chain's CDR3 is CASSLGDLLNQPQHF. The CDR3 DNA sequence: TGTGCCAGCAGCTTAGGGGACCTACTCAATCAGCCCCAGCATTTT.